The source of this T cell receptor (beta chain) is a study of blood T cell repertoires in COVID-19. The study drew participants aged about 18 to 90 years from about two dozen US areas. Donors in Cohort 3 who had recovered were those with two negative PCRs, healthcare professional clearance, or resolution of their symptoms. Trimming cost V 3 bases and J 0 bases, with 8 bases left between them. The length of the CDR3 is 14 residues. Per the germline V gene, CDR1 is SEHNR and CDR2 is FQNEAQ (reference sequence). The authors' processing: Estimates of nucleated cell counts were drawn from the amplification of reference gene primers. The method was immunoSEQ multiplex PCR; TCRdb's version includes in-frame clones alone and lacks a portion of them. V, J and clone size are taken as reported in that table, and D and trimming were inferred from the DNA itself. Of about 180,000 clones in the sample, 75% to 85% were seen once.

The TCR was taken from a man aged 50 to 59 who had recovered from COVID-19. Sample: PBMCs or T cells enriched from blood (not recorded which). The chain is built from TRBV7-9 and TRBJ2-5; no clear D gene. CDR3 sequence: CASSFRRDQETQYF. CDR3 in DNA: TGTGCCAGCAGCTTCCGACGGGACCAAGAGACCCAGTACTTC.